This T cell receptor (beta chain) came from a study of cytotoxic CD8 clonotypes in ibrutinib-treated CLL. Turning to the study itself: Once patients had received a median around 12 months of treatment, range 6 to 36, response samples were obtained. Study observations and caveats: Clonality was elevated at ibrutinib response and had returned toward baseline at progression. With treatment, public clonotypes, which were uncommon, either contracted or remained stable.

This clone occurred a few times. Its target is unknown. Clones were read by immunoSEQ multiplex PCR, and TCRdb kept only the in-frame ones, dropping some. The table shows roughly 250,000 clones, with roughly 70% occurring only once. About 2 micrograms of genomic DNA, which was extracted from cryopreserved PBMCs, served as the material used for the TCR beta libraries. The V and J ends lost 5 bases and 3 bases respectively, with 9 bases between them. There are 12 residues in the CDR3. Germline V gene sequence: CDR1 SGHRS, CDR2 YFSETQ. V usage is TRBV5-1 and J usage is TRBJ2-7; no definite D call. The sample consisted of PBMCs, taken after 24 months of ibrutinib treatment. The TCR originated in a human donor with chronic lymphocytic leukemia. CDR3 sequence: CASRATDYEQYF. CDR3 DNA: TGCGCCAGCAGGGCAACAGACTACGAGCAGTACTTC.